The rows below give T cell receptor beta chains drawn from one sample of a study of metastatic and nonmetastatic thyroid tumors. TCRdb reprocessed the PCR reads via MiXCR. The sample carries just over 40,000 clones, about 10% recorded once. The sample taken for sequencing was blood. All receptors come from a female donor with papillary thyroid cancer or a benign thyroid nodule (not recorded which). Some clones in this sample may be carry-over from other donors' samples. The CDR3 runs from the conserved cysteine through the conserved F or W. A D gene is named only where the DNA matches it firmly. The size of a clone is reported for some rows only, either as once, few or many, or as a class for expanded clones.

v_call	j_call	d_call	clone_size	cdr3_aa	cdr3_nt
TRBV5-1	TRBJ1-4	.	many	CASSLAGWGGEKLFF	TGCGCCAGCAGCTTGGCCGGGTGGGGAGGCGAAAAACTGTTTTTT
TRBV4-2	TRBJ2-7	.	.	CASSRGLGKYEQYF	TGTGCCAGCAGCCGAGGACTGGGAAAATACGAGCAGTACTTC
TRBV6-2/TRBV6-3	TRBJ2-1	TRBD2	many	CAFHKGYSGKVNEQFF	TGTGCCTTCCACAAAGGTTATAGCGGGAAGGTCAATGAGCAGTTCTTC
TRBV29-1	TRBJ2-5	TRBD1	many	CSVEKTGPETQYF	TGCAGCGTCGAAAAGACAGGGCCTGAGACCCAGTACTTC
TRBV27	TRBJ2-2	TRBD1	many	CASSSLTGTGGELFF	TGTGCCAGCAGTTCCCTGACAGGGACCGGGGGGGAGCTGTTTTTT
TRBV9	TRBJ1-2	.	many	CASSGGRGHLPVGYTF	TGTGCCAGCAGCGGGGGGAGAGGACACCTGCCTGTTGGCTACACCTTC
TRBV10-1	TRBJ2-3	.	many	CASSRGRSTDTQYF	TGCGCCAGCAGTAGGGGACGGAGCACAGATACGCAGTATTTT
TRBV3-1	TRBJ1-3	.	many	CASSQGTASGNTIYF	TGTGCCAGCAGCCAAGGGACGGCCTCTGGAAACACCATATATTTT
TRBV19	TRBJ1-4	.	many	CASSPQSGRGEKLFF	TGTGCCAGTAGTCCCCAATCCGGACGAGGTGAAAAACTGTTTTTT
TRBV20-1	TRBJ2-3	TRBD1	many	CSARAWTGGADTQYF	TGCAGTGCTAGGGCCTGGACAGGGGGGGCAGATACGCAGTATTTT
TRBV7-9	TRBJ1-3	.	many	CASSSNRPGNTIYF	TGTGCCAGCAGCTCGAACAGGCCTGGAAACACCATATATTTT
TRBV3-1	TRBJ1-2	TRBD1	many	CASSQRQGLGYGYTF	TGTGCCAGCAGCCAGAGACAGGGGTTGGGGTATGGCTACACCTTC
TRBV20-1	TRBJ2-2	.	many	CSARDRGSRNTGELFF	TGCAGTGCTAGAGATCGGGGTAGCAGGAACACCGGGGAGCTGTTTTTT
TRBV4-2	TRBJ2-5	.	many	CASSHPGPQAQYF	TGTGCCAGCAGCCATCCGGGACCCCAGGCCCAGTACTTC
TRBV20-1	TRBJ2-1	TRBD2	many	CSATSWAGGERLSYNEQFF	TGCAGTGCAACCTCCTGGGCGGGAGGGGAACGGCTCAGCTACAATGAGCAGTTCTTC
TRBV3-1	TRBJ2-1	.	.	CASSQEGSAGPETHNEQFF	TGTGCCAGCAGCCAAGAAGGTTCGGCCGGCCCCGAGACCCACAATGAGCAGTTCTTC
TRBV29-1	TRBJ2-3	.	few	CSVQSGPSTDTQYF	TGCAGCGTTCAGAGCGGGCCTAGCACAGATACGCAGTATTTT
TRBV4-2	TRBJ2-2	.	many	CASSRNTGELFF	TGTGCCAGCAGCCGTAACACCGGGGAGCTGTTTTTT
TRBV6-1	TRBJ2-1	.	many	CASTQLATSSYNEQFF	TGTGCCAGCACCCAACTAGCCACAAGCTCCTACAATGAGCAGTTCTTC
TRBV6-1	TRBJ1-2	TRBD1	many	CASSEAGQLQGGYTF	TGTGCCAGCAGTGAAGCGGGACAGCTCCAAGGTGGCTACACCTTC
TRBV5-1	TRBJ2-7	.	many	CASSLEGLTYEQYF	TGCGCCAGCAGCTTGGAGGGGCTAACCTACGAGCAGTACTTC
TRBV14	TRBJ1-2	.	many	CASSQSHGSGYTF	TGTGCCAGCAGCCAATCACACGGATCCGGCTACACCTTC